These 26 T cell receptor beta chains were sequenced from one sample in a study of blood T cell repertoires in COVID-19. Method: immunoSEQ multiplex PCR; TCRdb's copy keeps in-frame clones and lacks some. The sample has 250,000 to 350,000 clones, more than 80% seen once; the top ten hold over 5.5%. The sample comprised peripheral blood. The origin of the receptors is a woman in her fifties or sixties with COVID-19, enrolled during active disease.

This clone was detected only once. J is TRBJ1-5 and V is TRBV6-1, with TRBD1 matching 8 bases. The trim removed 2 bases at V and 5 bases at J, leaving 2 bases unmatched. The CDR3 extends over 14 amino acids. CDR1 and CDR2 from the germline V gene are MNHNS and SASEGT. DNA of the CDR3: TGTGCCAGCAGTGAAACGGACAGGGATCAGCCCCAGCATTTT. This encodes CASSETDRDQPQHF.

The chain is built from TRBV6-2 or TRBV6-3 and TRBJ1-1; 10 nucleotides match TRBD1. This CDR3 spans 15 amino acids. Per germline, CDR1 MNHEY and CDR2 SVGEGT. J was trimmed by 10 bases and V by 5 bases; bases with no gene match: 13. The DNA of the CDR3 is TGTGCCAGCAGTGGGTTCTCGACAGGGGGCGGGGGAGCTTTCTTT. Its protein product is CASSGFSTGGGGAFF.

V usage is TRBV7-9 and J usage is TRBJ2-7, with D tentatively TRBD2 (5 bases). CDR3 size: 15 residues. Between the trimmed V and J ends, which lost 4 bases and 3 bases, there was a span of 16 bases. Germline values: CDR1 SEHNR, CDR2 FQNEAQ (reference sequence). The CDR3 bases are TGTGCCAGCAGCTCGACAATCGGGGTCCACTACGAGCAGTACTTC. This encodes CASSSTIGVHYEQYF.

The chain joins TRBV12-5 to TRBJ2-2; D is possibly TRBD1 (6 bases). The CDR3 is 15 amino acids. Germline V gene lookup returns CDR1 LGHNT and CDR2 FRNRAP. V lost 4 bases, J lost 5 bases, and 14 bases lay in between. The chain's CDR3 is CASGSDRWGTGELFF. The CDR3 nucleotides are TGTGCTAGTGGTTCTGACAGGTGGGGGACCGGGGAGCTGTTTTTT.

V usage is TRBV3-1 (or the pseudogene TRBV3-2) and J usage is TRBJ1-3; D remains ambiguous. Trimming cost V 4 bases and J 1 base, with 11 bases left between them. CDR1 is LGHDT and CDR2 is YNNKEL in the germline V gene (reference sequence). The CDR3 totals 15 residues. The DNA for the CDR3 is TGTGCCAGCAGCCGCGGGATCGATTCTGGAAACACCATATATTTT. As protein: CASSRGIDSGNTIYF.

The V and J genes are TRBV27 and TRBJ2-2; 8 positions agree with TRBD1. V lost 6 bases and J lost 1; bases outside the gene matches: 7. Germline CDR1 and CDR2: MNHEY and SMNVEV (reference sequence). CDR3 size: 16 residues. DNA of the CDR3: TGTGCCAGCAGATCCCAGGGACAGGTGAACACCGGGGAGCTGTTTTTT. Translating gives CASRSQGQVNTGELFF.

V and J are TRBV19 and TRBJ2-2; D may be TRBD2 (5 bases). The germline V and J ends were trimmed by 4 bases and 4 bases, with 10 bases remaining between them. Germline V CDR1 and CDR2: LNHDA, SQIVND (reference sequence). CDR3 length: 14 residues. CDR3 protein: CASSRELSTGELFF. The CDR3 region has the DNA TGTGCCAGTAGTAGGGAGCTGAGCACCGGGGAGCTGTTTTTT. The full variable domain, completed using reference TRBV19 and TRBJ2-2, is DGGITQSPKYLFRKEGQNVTLSCEQNLNHDAMYWYRQDPGQGLRLIYYSQIVNDFQKGDIAEGYSVSREKKESFPLTVTSAQKNPTAFYLCASSRELSTGELFFGEGSRLTVL.

The J gene is TRBJ1-4, the V gene TRBV6-2 or TRBV6-3; 10 nucleotides match TRBD1. The CDR3 loop spans 15 amino acids. The V gene's germline CDR1 is MNHEY and CDR2 SVGEGT. The V segment lost 7 bases and the J segment 8 bases; nucleotides outside the gene matches: 10. The DNA of the CDR3 is TGTGCCAGCAACCCCCGAGACAGGGGGCCGGAAAAACTGTTTTTT. Protein sequence: CASNPRDRGPEKLFF.

The J gene is TRBJ1-3, the V gene TRBV5-6; no reliable D call. Germline V gives CDR1 SGHDT, CDR2 YYEEEE. The V and J ends lost 1 base and 3 bases respectively, with 8 bases between them. The CDR3 has 14 amino acids. The CDR3 protein is CASSLSGIGNTIYF. The CDR3 nucleotides are TGTGCCAGCAGCTTGTCGGGAATTGGAAACACCATATATTTT.

The chain recombines TRBV19 with TRBJ2-2; TRBD1 matches at 10 bases. V lost 3 bases to trimming and J lost 2 bases; unmatched junction nucleotides: 3. CDR1 is LNHDA, CDR2 SQIVND, per germline (reference sequence). This CDR3 is 16 amino acids long. CDR3 sequence reads: CASSMGTGVNTGELFF. The CDR3 nucleotides read TGTGCCAGTAGTATGGGGACAGGGGTAAACACCGGGGAGCTGTTTTTT.

In its sample, this clone was seen once. The V and J genes are TRBV6-5 and TRBJ1-1, with D unclear. The V end lost 3 bases, the J end lost 3 bases, and 8 bases lay between the germline ends. The germline V gene has CDR1 MNHEY and CDR2 SVGAGI. CDR3 length: 13 amino acids. The CDR3 DNA reads as TGTGCCAGCAGTTATAAGTTAGACACTGAAGCTTTCTTT. Protein sequence: CASSYKLDTEAFF.

This clone appeared once. V gene TRBV6-5 combines with J gene TRBJ1-1, with D uncertain. V lost 5 bases, J lost 3 bases, and 7 bases lay in between. CDR1 and CDR2 (germline): MNHEY, SVGAGI. The CDR3 has 12 amino acids. The CDR3 sequence is CASSPRDTEAFF. The CDR3 DNA sequence: TGTGCCAGCAGTCCTCGGGACACTGAAGCTTTCTTT.

Ten or more counts support this clone. The chain couples TRBV5-1 to TRBJ1-2; 7 nucleotides agree with TRBD1. The length of the CDR3 is 14 residues. The V and J ends lost 4 bases and 4 bases, in that order; junction bases with no gene match: 7. Germline values: CDR1 SGHRS, CDR2 YFSETQ. The CDR3 loop is CASSPTGSGYGYTF. CDR3 nucleotides: TGCGCCAGCAGCCCGACAGGGAGCGGCTATGGCTACACCTTC.

The chain is built from TRBV7-6 and TRBJ2-1, with D possibly being TRBD2 (6 bases). Germline CDR1 is SGHVS and CDR2 is FNYEAQ. Trimming took off 4 bases at V and 0 bases at J, with 10 bases between the two ends. The CDR3 contains 15 residues. CDR3 sequence: CASSWAGSSYNEQFF. In DNA form, the CDR3 reads TGTGCCAGCAGCTGGGCGGGGAGCTCCTACAATGAGCAGTTCTTC.

The rearrangement joins TRBV10-3 to TRBJ1-1; 8 bases map to TRBD1. The V segment lost 6 bases and the J segment 0 bases; nucleotides outside the gene matches: 6. This CDR3 spans 15 amino acids. Germline CDR1 is ENHRY and CDR2 is SYGVKD. The chain's CDR3 is CAISRQGPMNTEAFF. The CDR3 DNA reads as TGTGCCATCAGCAGACAGGGGCCCATGAACACTGAAGCTTTCTTT.

The chain joins TRBV24-1 to TRBJ2-5; D uncertain. The V gene lost 4 bases and the J gene lost 5 bases, with 16 bases spanning the gap. Germline V gene sequence: CDR1 KGHDR, CDR2 SFDVKD. The CDR3 contains 15 residues. The CDR3 sequence: CATSDPGNPIETQYF. In DNA form, the CDR3 reads TGTGCCACCAGTGACCCAGGTAATCCAATCGAGACCCAGTACTTC.

The chain has TRBV6-5 and TRBJ2-1; no reliable D call. The V end lost 6 bases, the J end lost 15 bases, and 15 bases lay between the germline ends. Germline V gene sequence: CDR1 MNHEY, CDR2 SVGAGI. This CDR3 spans 11 amino acids. CDR3 DNA: TGTGCCAGCAGCTCCCCCCCGAGTCCGTTCTTC. Residues: CASSSPPSPFF.

This clone was observed a few times. The chain links TRBV7-3 to TRBJ2-3; 10 nucleotides match TRBD2. Germline loops: CDR1 SGHTA, CDR2 FQGTGA. This CDR3 is built from 15 residues. The V gene end was trimmed by 4 bases and the J gene end by 4 bases; junction bases not matched to a gene: 5. Here the CDR3 reads CASSSQAGGPDTQYF. The CDR3 DNA reads as TGTGCCAGCAGCTCTCAAGCGGGAGGGCCAGATACGCAGTATTTT.

The chain has TRBV27 and TRBJ2-1; maybe TRBD1 (6 bases). Germline V gene sequence: CDR1 MNHEY, CDR2 SMNVEV (reference sequence). The ends were cut back, 2 bases at V and 3 bases at J, with 20 bases in the middle. This CDR3 region has 18 residues. The CDR3 reads CASSLLDSSNPNYNEQFF. The CDR3 DNA sequence: TGTGCCAGCAGTTTACTGGACAGTTCGAACCCCAACTACAATGAGCAGTTCTTC.

The rearrangement uses TRBV3-1 (or the pseudogene TRBV3-2) and TRBJ2-1, with 7 bases fitting TRBD2. Per the germline V gene, CDR1 is LGHDT and CDR2 is YNNKEL (reference sequence). V gave up 3 bases and J gave up 3 bases; unmatched junction bases: 8. This CDR3 has 16 residues. The DNA for the CDR3 is TGTGCCAGCAGCCAGGCCCGGGCGGGAGACTACAATGAGCAGTTCTTC. It codes for CASSQARAGDYNEQFF.

This clone occurred once. The chain employs TRBV7-6 and TRBJ2-7; D gene uncertain. Germline CDR1 reads SGHVS; CDR2 reads FNYEAQ. Trimming removed 2 bases from V and 3 bases from J, with 2 bases in between. CDR3 length: 11 amino acids. As DNA, the CDR3 is TGTGCCAGCAGCTTATACTACGAGCAGTACTTC. Its protein is CASSLYYEQYF.

The V call is TRBV7-6, the J call TRBJ2-2; TRBD1 matches 9 bases. Germline CDR1 and CDR2: SGHVS and FNYEAQ. The CDR3 has 16 amino acids. V trimming: 2 bases; J trimming: 4 bases; junction bases outside the gene matches: 5. Here the CDR3 reads CASSLRTGVGTGELFF. The DNA of the CDR3 is TGTGCCAGCAGCTTACGGACAGGGGTCGGCACCGGGGAGCTGTTTTTT.

The chain recombines TRBV30 with TRBJ1-4; D not resolved. Trimming cost V 2 bases and J 8 bases, with 15 bases left between them. CDR3 size: 14 residues. Germline CDR1 and CDR2: GTSNPN and SVGIG (reference sequence). The CDR3, as DNA: TGTGCCTGGAGTTTAGGGCGACGAGGGGAAAAACTGTTTTTT. Its translation: CAWSLGRRGEKLFF.

In this sample, this clone turned up once. J is TRBJ1-3 and V is TRBV29-1, with no clear D. Trimming took off 4 bases at V and 4 bases at J, with 11 bases between the two ends. The CDR3 has 13 amino acids. Per the germline V gene, CDR1 is SQVTM and CDR2 is ANQGSEA. This chain's CDR3 is CSVVTTLGNTIYF. Written as DNA, the CDR3 is TGCAGCGTTGTGACAACGCTCGGAAACACCATATATTTT.

This chain connects TRBV6-1 to TRBJ2-7; 7 nucleotides match TRBD1. CDR1 and CDR2 from the germline V gene are MNHNS and SASEGT. Losses at the gene ends were 2 bases for V and 3 bases for J; bases not matched to a gene: 4. The CDR3 length is 14 residues. The CDR3 protein is CASSELGQSYEQYF. CDR3 in DNA: TGTGCCAGCAGTGAATTGGGACAGAGCTACGAGCAGTACTTC.

This clone was seen a handful of times. The rearrangement uses TRBV7-8 and TRBJ1-4; D is uncertain. Germline V gene data show CDR1 as SGHVS and CDR2 as FQNEAQ. CDR3 length: 14 residues. The ends were cut back, 1 base at V and 3 bases at J, with 6 bases in the middle. CDR3 bases: TGTGCCAGCAGCTTAGGCACGGCTAATGAAAAACTGTTTTTT. As protein: CASSLGTANEKLFF.